The entry that follows covers one TCR beta chain sequence. What this receptor recognizes is not known. Qualities for individual bases were not recorded, and no much larger clone is one base off. This entry belongs to a study of CD8 T cells in Susac syndrome (dated by TCRdb to between 2018 and 2021). Study-wide context: Whether CD8+ T cell activation and differentiation in Susac syndrome was antigen driven was tested using repertoire sequencing. CD8+ T cell repertoire clonality was compared between 11 to 12 healthy donors, roughly 14 Susac syndrome patients and about 15 multiple sclerosis patients.

The study at large found these results: The number of individuals in the TCR sequencing and HLA analysis was acknowledged as relatively small.

Peripheral blood CD8+ and CD4+ T cells from healthy donors, Susac syndrome patients and multiple sclerosis patients were profiled using high-throughput TCR beta sequencing. The multiple sclerosis controls were treatment-naive patients whose relapsing-remitting disease, either stable or active, fulfilled the revised McDonald criteria. Bulk CD8+ and CD4+ T cells were purified by magnetic negative isolation, while CD8+ TEMRA cells were enriched using FACS. Blood was collected in EDTA tubes and processed within 24 hours, with PBMCs isolated through density gradient centrifugation. PBMCs intended for TCR sequencing were cryopreserved in liquid nitrogen and thawed later in a water bath at 37 degrees C. A purity of at least 90% was achieved for sorted or isolated CD4+, CD8+ and CD8+ TEMRA cells. RNA was extracted using the RNeasy kit, and about 0.45 to 1 microgram was reverse transcribed with random hexamers. The immunoSEQ multiplex PCR assay, which covers 54 Vbeta and 13 Jbeta segments, was used to amplify TCR beta CDR3 regions. PCR amplification bias was corrected by using a synthetic template baseline for primer optimization and computational correction. The authors' analysis ran thus. Reads were annotated to V, D and J genes according to IMGT and were analyzed with immunoSEQ Analyzer, with only productive sequences retained. Clonality was calculated as one minus the Shannon entropy normalized by log2 of the number of productive unique sequences. For each patient and control, public and private clones were evaluated within the 100 most prevalent clones. Susac-specific clones were defined as absent from healthy and MS cohorts, roughly 1,100 published viral clones and other ImmuneACCESS disease sequences. TCRdb itself trimmed the public reads at Q25 with fastp, ran MiXCR and retained productive beta chains. For every CDR3 protein sequence, its rows merge into one entry that carries the most common genes and DNA. TCRdb's processing, not the authors', yielded these V and J calls. This sample lists some 160,000 distinct CDR3 sequences; roughly 95% were detected once. The leading ten clones occupy about 0.15% of the sample.

V loses 1 base of germline sequence and J loses 2 bases, and the interval between the two ends is 8 bases. Looking up the germline V gene (reference sequence) yields CDR1 PRHDT and CDR2 FYEKMQ. Its CDR3 holds 14 amino acids, cysteine through phenylalanine. Only the CDR3 part of the read is kept: 42 bases, read in frame from the first base. The specimen was CD8+ T cells from PBMCs. The V and J segments used are TRBV13 and TRBJ2-5; perhaps TRBD1 is the D gene, with 5 bases matching. This sequence was found in a human donor with multiple sclerosis. The DNA is TGTGCCAGCAGCTTAGAGGCAGGGCAAGAGACCCAGTACTTC. This encodes CASSLEAGQETQYF.